These 10 T cell receptor beta chains came from one sample sequenced in a study of blood T cell repertoires in COVID-19. Assay: immunoSEQ multiplex PCR; the TCRdb copy retains only in-frame clones and omits some. This sample has about 95,000 clones, with approximately 89% found just once. The sample taken for sequencing was peripheral blood. The receptors derive from a human donor in a cohort sampled during active COVID-19.

The V gene is TRBV5-1, the J gene TRBJ1-2, with 7 nucleotides matching TRBD1. Germline V gene sequence: CDR1 SGHRS, CDR2 YFSETQ. V lost 0 bases and J lost 4; bases outside the gene matches: 6. This CDR3 comprises 15 residues. CDR3 residues: CASSLEGARVYGYTF. In DNA form, the CDR3 reads TGCGCCAGCAGCTTGGAGGGGGCGCGGGTCTATGGCTACACCTTC.

V usage is TRBV21-1 and J usage is TRBJ2-2; the DNA was not compared with TRBD2, the D call given in the table. TRBV21-1 corresponds to a pseudogene. This CDR3 comprises 16 residues. The CDR3 bases are TGTGCCAGCAGCAAAGCGCTCGAGGTATCGGGGGGGGAGCTGTTTTTT. It specifies CASSKALEVSGGELFF.

This sequence joins TRBV10-1 and TRBJ1-4; D call uncertain. The germline gives CDR1 WNHNN, CDR2 SYGVQD (reference sequence). Trimming stripped 8 bases from V and 8 bases from J, with 18 bases between. The CDR3 contains 14 residues. Written as DNA, the CDR3 is TGCGCCAGCGCCCCGGGAGGGAATAGCGAAAAACTGTTTTTT. This sequence encodes CASAPGGNSEKLFF.

CDR3 protein: CASSVQGEWTEAFF. The CDR3 DNA reads TGTGCCAGCAGTGTACAGGGCGAGTGGACTGAAGCTTTCTTT. The chain couples TRBV6-2 or TRBV6-3 to TRBJ1-1; possible D gene TRBD1, 6 bases. The CDR3 covers 14 residues. The germline V and J ends were trimmed by 5 bases and 5 bases, with 15 bases remaining between them. CDR1 is MNHEY and CDR2 is SVGEGT in the germline V gene.

The rearrangement links TRBV27 to TRBJ1-2, with TRBD1 matching over 9 bases. Germline CDR1 reads MNHEY; CDR2 reads SMNVEV (reference sequence). CDR3 length equals 13 residues. The V and J ends lost 3 bases and 8 bases, in that order; junction bases with no gene match: 4. CDR3 loop: CASSLGQGIGYTF. The DNA for the CDR3 is TGTGCCAGCAGTTTGGGACAGGGAATAGGCTACACCTTC.

The V and J genes are TRBV5-1 and TRBJ2-2; TRBD1 aligns across 9 bases. CDR1 and CDR2 (germline): SGHRS, YFSETQ. Trimming cost V 3 bases and J 5 bases; bases outside gene matches: 2. This CDR3 has 14 residues. As DNA, the CDR3 is TGCGCCAGCAGCTGGGGACAGGGTACCGGGGAGCTGTTTTTT. Its protein is CASSWGQGTGELFF.

This clone came up once. The chain recombines TRBV4-2 with TRBJ1-2, with D perhaps TRBD1 (6 bases). The CDR3 extends over 16 amino acids. Germline loops: CDR1 LGHNA, CDR2 YNFKEQ. V lost 0 bases to trimming and J lost 5 bases, with 16 bases between them. In DNA form, the CDR3 reads TGTGCCAGCAGCCAAGAATTGACAGGCCCAATTTATGGCTACACCTTC. Its protein is CASSQELTGPIYGYTF.

The chain carries TRBV28 and TRBJ1-2; D might be TRBD1 (5 bases). Germline V CDR1 and CDR2: MDHEN, SYDVKM. CDR3 length equals 16 residues. V lost 6 bases and J lost 6, with 23 bases in between. CDR3 residues: CASRDIAGARVHGYTF. The CDR3, as DNA: TGTGCCAGCAGGGATATCGCTGGGGCAAGGGTCCATGGCTACACCTTC.

V gene TRBV5-1 combines with J gene TRBJ2-3, with D tentatively TRBD1 (6 bases). The germline CDR1 and CDR2 sequences are SGHRS and YFSETQ. The CDR3 extends over 14 amino acids. Between the trimmed V and J ends, which lost 4 bases and 0 bases, there was a span of 9 bases. The CDR3 protein is CASSKGQSTDTQYF. The CDR3 coding sequence is TGCGCCAGCAGCAAGGGACAAAGCACAGATACGCAGTATTTT. Combining the CDR3 with reference TRBV5-1 and TRBJ2-3 gives the whole variable domain KAGVTQTPRYLIKTRGQQVTLSCSPISGHRSVSWYQQTPGQGLQFLFEYFSETQRNKGNFPGRFSGRQFSNSRSEMNVSTLELGDSALYLCASSKGQSTDTQYFGPGTRLTVL.

The chain employs TRBV5-8 and TRBJ2-1; 12 bases match TRBD1. The length of the CDR3 is 15 residues. Germline loops: CDR1 SGHTS, CDR2 YDEGEE. V gave up 3 bases and J gave up 9 bases; unmatched junction bases: 7. The CDR3 bases are TGTGCCAGCAGCTCGCTGGGGACAGGGGGCCCTGAGCAGTTCTTC. Its translation is CASSSLGTGGPEQFF.